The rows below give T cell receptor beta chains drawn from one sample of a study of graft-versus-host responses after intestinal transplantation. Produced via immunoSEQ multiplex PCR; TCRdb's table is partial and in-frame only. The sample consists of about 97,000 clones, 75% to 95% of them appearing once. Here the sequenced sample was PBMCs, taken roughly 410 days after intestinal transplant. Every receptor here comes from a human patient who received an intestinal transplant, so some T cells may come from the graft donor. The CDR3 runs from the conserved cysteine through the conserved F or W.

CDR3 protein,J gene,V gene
CASSPGGVTDTQYF,TRBJ2-3,TRBV7-6
CASSPHGSVETQYF,TRBJ2-5,TRBV9
CASSSFYEQYF,TRBJ2-7,TRBV11-2
CASSPAASGGRETQYF,TRBJ2-5,TRBV27
CASSPTRDSPEAFF,TRBJ1-1,TRBV6-5
CAGRGADTQYF,TRBJ2-3,TRBV2
CASSLDTEAFF,TRBJ1-1,TRBV7-9
CASSDPREASYEQYF,TRBJ2-7,TRBV6-4
CASSLGLAGGVRRGSYEQYF,TRBJ2-7,TRBV5-1
CASSLRAGNSPLHF,TRBJ1-6,TRBV27
CASSSTGGIYEQYF,TRBJ2-7,TRBV13
CASSPTRGAGNTIYF,TRBJ1-3,TRBV6-5
CASSLKHPDTQYF,TRBJ2-3,TRBV6-5
CAIKVVGGSEAFF,TRBJ1-1,TRBV10-3
CASSGGQTNTEAFF,TRBJ1-1,TRBV19
CASSLRQPSSYEQYF,TRBJ2-7,TRBV5-6
CASSLGSGGAPETQYF,TRBJ2-5,TRBV7-3
CAISSGYEQYF,TRBJ2-7,TRBV10-3
CASSPRQDYEQYF,TRBJ2-7,TRBV7-9
CASLGAKNSGELFF,TRBJ2-2,TRBV19
CASSSPLGKEQFF,TRBJ2-1,TRBV4-1
CASSLRRVDTQYF,TRBJ2-3,TRBV7-3
CASSPLGTGDTEAFF,TRBJ1-1,TRBV27
CASSLGQVEAFF,TRBJ1-1,TRBV11-2
CASSVAGWVAQETQYF,TRBJ2-5,TRBV9
CASSPTGNTEAFF,TRBJ1-1,TRBV5-4
CASSERGLNSPLHF,TRBJ1-6,TRBV6-1
CASRDRVGDTQYF,TRBJ2-3,TRBV2
CASSFGGSYEQYF,TRBJ2-7,TRBV7-8
CASSESTSGGNEQFF,TRBJ2-1,TRBV10-1
CASSLGVAGWYEQYF,TRBJ2-7,TRBV7-2
CAWSVGSNYYGYTF,TRBJ1-2,TRBV30
CASTGTGGGGYTF,TRBJ1-2,TRBV27
CASSPGTSGSYEQYF,TRBJ2-7,TRBV6-5
CASSMGQGYGGKLFF,TRBJ1-4,TRBV19
CASSIGSASGTEAFF,TRBJ1-1,TRBV19
CASSLSASGANVLTF,TRBJ2-6,TRBV5-1
CASSARGLSYNSPLHF,TRBJ1-6,TRBV7-9
CASSLGGGDGNQPQHF,TRBJ1-5,TRBV7-9
CASSLGQGTHQPQHF,TRBJ1-5,TRBV11-2
CASSEGQASNQPQHF,TRBJ1-5,TRBV7-9
CATHQRGTTYEQYF,TRBJ2-7,TRBV6-1
CASSPRGGADLGTDTQYF,TRBJ2-3,TRBV4-1
CASSQASGSYNEQFF,TRBJ2-1,TRBV4-2
CASSPLTGRNQPQHF,TRBJ1-5,TRBV7-2
CAGQGVSGYTF,TRBJ1-2,TRBV19
CASRTSGALGDEQYF,TRBJ2-7,TRBV6-5
CSVDGLSGNTDTQYF,TRBJ2-3,TRBV29-1
CASSSRTGWEAFF,TRBJ1-1,TRBV14
CASSPGTSNTEAFF,TRBJ1-1,TRBV5-1
CASSPRGTQETQYF,TRBJ2-5,TRBV18
CASSPLLGRESPLHF,TRBJ1-6,TRBV5-6
CSGMGRGGSYEQYF,TRBJ2-7,TRBV29-1
CASSLSPKAGVSYEQYF,TRBJ2-7,TRBV7-8
CASSLIAVGGQYF,TRBJ2-7,TRBV7-2
CASSGGGDGETQYF,TRBJ2-5,TRBV6-1
CASSQTGGAEAFF,TRBJ1-1,TRBV10-1
CASSQEVADPGNTGELFF,TRBJ2-2,TRBV7-3